This entry lists 19 T cell receptor beta chains sequenced from one sample in a study of cytotoxic CD8 clonotypes in ibrutinib-treated CLL. Clones were read by immunoSEQ multiplex PCR, and TCRdb kept only the in-frame ones, dropping some. In the table there are more than 110,000 clones, around 82% of which are singletons. Specimen: PBMCs, collected after 36 months of ibrutinib treatment. The receptors stem from a human donor with chronic lymphocytic leukemia.

This chain links TRBV5-8 with TRBJ2-6; tentatively, D is TRBD1 (5 bases). Germline-derived CDR1 and CDR2 are SGHTS and YDEGEE. V lost 4 bases and J 2 bases, leaving 19 bases between the germline ends. The CDR3 has 18 residues. CDR3 DNA: TGTGCCAGCAGCCCAGGTCAGGGATTCCCCACTGGGGCCAACGTCCTGACTTTC. It codes for CASSPGQGFPTGANVLTF.

This chain uses TRBV2 with TRBJ2-6, with D possibly being TRBD1 or TRBD2 (5 bases each). V lost 2 bases and J 4 bases, leaving 12 bases between the germline ends. The CDR3 has 16 residues. Germline CDR1 reads SNHLY; CDR2 reads FYNNEI. The CDR3 sequence: CASSEWGSAGANVLTF. The CDR3 coding sequence is TGTGCCAGCAGTGAATGGGGGTCTGCAGGGGCCAACGTCCTGACTTTC. The whole variable domain, filled in from reference TRBV2 and TRBJ2-6, reads EPEVTQTPSHQVTQMGQEVILRCVPISNHLYFYWYRQILGQKVEFLVSFYNNEISEKSEIFDDQFSVERPDGSNFTLKIRSTKLEDSAMYFCASSEWGSAGANVLTFGAGSRLTVL.

This clone has only a few counts. CDR3 bases: TGTGCCAGCAGCTTAGTTGCAGTGAGCAACTATGGCTACACCTTC. Protein product: CASSLVAVSNYGYTF. The genes are TRBV7-9 and TRBJ1-2; unclear D gene. CDR1 is SEHNR, CDR2 FQNEAQ, per germline (reference sequence). The V end lost 1 base, the J end lost 2 bases, and 11 bases lay between the germline ends. There are 15 residues in the CDR3.

The rearrangement links TRBV9 to TRBJ2-2; D gene ambiguous. V shed 3 bases and J shed 3 bases, with 12 bases lying between them. The CDR3 covers 15 residues. Germline lookup yields CDR1 SGDLS and CDR2 YYNGEE. The CDR3 reads CASSASFWDTGELFF. In DNA form, the CDR3 reads TGTGCCAGCAGCGCTTCGTTCTGGGACACCGGGGAGCTGTTTTTT.

This chain connects TRBV7-8 to TRBJ2-5, with a possible D match to TRBD2 (5 bases). The V end was cut by 7 bases, the J end by 1 base, with 19 bases between. The germline gives CDR1 SGHVS, CDR2 FQNEAQ. The CDR3 totals 16 residues. CDR3 loop: CASTPGISLSQETQYF. In nucleotides, the CDR3 is TGTGCCAGCACGCCCGGGATTAGCCTATCCCAAGAGACCCAGTACTTC.

The genes are TRBV6-1 and TRBJ1-2, with TRBD1 matching over 7 bases. This CDR3 has 17 residues. V dropped 3 bases and J dropped 1; count of bases not matched to a gene: 11. Germline CDR1 reads MNHNS; CDR2 reads SASEGT. The CDR3 here is CASSDGPGGSNNYGYTF. As DNA, the CDR3 is TGTGCCAGCAGTGACGGGCCAGGGGGTTCCAATAACTATGGCTACACCTTC.

The chain employs TRBV7-9 and TRBJ2-5, with 7 bases identical to TRBD1. With V trimmed by 5 bases and J by 0 bases, 9 bases remained unmatched. Germline V gives CDR1 SEHNR, CDR2 FQNEAQ (reference sequence). The CDR3 contains 16 residues. CDR3 protein: CASSNRDSWYQETQYF. CDR3 sequence (DNA): TGTGCCAGCAGCAATCGGGACAGTTGGTACCAAGAGACCCAGTACTTC.

The V call is TRBV18, the J call TRBJ2-1; TRBD2 matches at 7 bases. Per the germline V gene, CDR1 is KGHSH and CDR2 is LQKENI. This CDR3 region has 14 residues. V lost 1 base and J lost 9; bases outside the gene matches: 6. Here the CDR3 reads CASSPLDGEGEQFF. The CDR3 DNA reads TGTGCCAGCTCACCACTCGACGGGGAGGGTGAGCAGTTCTTC.

This rearrangement joins TRBV4-1 to TRBJ2-1, with D possibly TRBD2 on 6 matching bases. Trimming pared 5 bases from V and 8 bases from J, leaving 13 bases between. Germline V gives CDR1 MGHRA, CDR2 YSYEKL. The CDR3 has 13 amino acids. In DNA form, the CDR3 reads TGCGCCAGCAGCTGGGGTGGAGGGTATGAGCAGTTCTTC. It specifies CASSWGGGYEQFF.

The chain links TRBV28 to TRBJ2-7; the D is unclear. Deletions cut 7 bases from V and 0 bases from J, with 7 bases between. Germline loops: CDR1 MDHEN, CDR2 SYDVKM. This CDR3 comprises 12 residues. CDR3 sequence: CASKGNSYEQYF. CDR3 nucleotides: TGTGCCAGCAAGGGCAACTCCTACGAGCAGTACTTC.

The chain combines TRBV10-2 with TRBJ2-1; 9 nucleotides align to TRBD1. The CDR3 length is 14 residues. V shed 4 bases, J shed 4 bases, and the junction held 2 bases outside the gene matches. Germline CDR1 reads WSHSY; CDR2 reads SAAADI. The CDR3 bases are TGCGCCAGCAGTGCACAGGGGGCATACAATGAGCAGTTCTTC. It yields the protein CASSAQGAYNEQFF.

The CDR3 protein is CASSQGGARWTNEKLFF. CDR3 bases: TGTGCCAGTTCCCAGGGGGGAGCCCGGTGGACTAATGAAAAACTGTTTTTT. V and J are TRBV19 and TRBJ1-4, with TRBD1 matching 7 bases. V trimming: 8 bases; J trimming: 2 bases; junction bases outside the gene matches: 14. The CDR3 is 17 residues long. Germline assignment: CDR1 LNHDA and CDR2 SQIVND (reference sequence).

The CDR3: CASSRFGTSGGYNEQFF. The DNA of the CDR3 is TGCGCCAGCAGCCGTTTCGGGACTAGCGGGGGCTACAATGAGCAGTTCTTC. The chain couples TRBV5-1 to TRBJ2-1; 14 bases are a match to TRBD2. With 4 bases clipped from V and 3 bases from J, the junction kept 6 bases outside the gene matches. The CDR3 extends over 17 amino acids. CDR1 and CDR2 (germline): SGHRS, YFSETQ.

This clone occurred once. This chain connects TRBV6-6 to TRBJ2-6; no clear D gene. This CDR3 is 15 amino acids long. Germline V gene sequence: CDR1 MNHNY, CDR2 SVGAGI (reference sequence). V was cut by 7 bases and J by 0 bases, with 10 bases left in between. CDR3 in DNA: TGTGCCAGCATTAAAGTTAGCTCTGGGGCCAACGTCCTGACTTTC. Its translation is CASIKVSSGANVLTF.

The rearrangement joins TRBV13 to TRBJ1-1; D is possibly TRBD1 (5 bases). CDR1 is PRHDT and CDR2 is FYEKMQ in the germline V gene (reference sequence). V was trimmed by 0 bases and J by 5 bases, leaving 13 bases between them. There are 15 residues in the CDR3. The CDR3 DNA follows: TGTGCCAGCAGCTTAGGCCTGGGGGAGGCGACTGAAGCTTTCTTT. Amino acid sequence: CASSLGLGEATEAFF.

The J gene is TRBJ2-7, the V gene TRBV11-2, with 7 bases matching TRBD1. Looked up from germline, CDR1 is SGHAT and CDR2 is FQNNGV. The CDR3 has 13 amino acids. Trimming at V came to 4 bases and at J to 3 bases, leaving 3 bases not matched to a gene. DNA of the CDR3: TGTGCCAGCAGCTGGGGACAGTACTACGAGCAGTACTTC. It translates to CASSWGQYYEQYF.

This clone was observed a single time. This chain joins TRBV29-1 and TRBJ2-3; D may be TRBD1 or TRBD2 (7 bases each). Germline V gene sequence: CDR1 SQVTM, CDR2 ANQGSEA. V lost 7 bases, J lost 5 bases, and 16 bases lay in between. CDR3 length: 13 residues. The CDR3 bases are TGCAGCGACTGGGAGGGGGCCGGAGATACGCAGTATTTT. As protein: CSDWEGAGDTQYF.

V is TRBV19 and J is TRBJ2-5; TRBD1 aligns across 9 bases. The CDR3 totals 15 residues. After removal of 5 bases from V and 2 bases from J, the junction contained 6 bases not matched to a gene. Germline V gene sequence: CDR1 LNHDA, CDR2 SQIVND (reference sequence). The CDR3 reads CASSRDRAQQETQYF. DNA for the CDR3: TGTGCCAGTAGTCGGGACAGGGCGCAACAAGAGACCCAGTACTTC.

The chain is built from TRBV27 and TRBJ2-7; perhaps TRBD2 as D (6 bases). V shed 6 bases and J shed 5 bases, with 14 bases lying between them. The germline V gene encodes CDR1 MNHEY and CDR2 SMNVEV (reference sequence). The CDR3 length is 13 residues. For the CDR3, the DNA is TGTGCCAGCAGCGTGACTAGTCGAAACGAGCAGTACTTC. Encoded protein: CASSVTSRNEQYF.